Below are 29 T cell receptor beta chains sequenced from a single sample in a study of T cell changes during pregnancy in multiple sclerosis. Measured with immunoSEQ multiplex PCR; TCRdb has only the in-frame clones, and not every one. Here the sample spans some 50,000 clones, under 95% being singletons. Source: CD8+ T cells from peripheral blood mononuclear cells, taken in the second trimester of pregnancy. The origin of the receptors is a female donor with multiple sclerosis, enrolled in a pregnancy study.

The CDR3 coding sequence is TGTGCCAGCAGCCCACTAGGGGGCGAGGAAAAACTGTTTTTT. Amino acid sequence: CASSPLGGEEKLFF. This chain joins TRBV9 and TRBJ1-4; TRBD1 agrees at 7 bases. The J segment lost 8 bases and the V segment lost 4 bases, leaving 8 bases of the junction unmatched. The CDR3 runs 14 residues. Per the germline V gene, CDR1 is SGDLS and CDR2 is YYNGEE. Supplemented by reference TRBV9 and TRBJ1-4, the full variable domain reads DSGVTQTPKHLITATGQRVTLRCSPRSGDLSVYWYQQSLDQGLQFLIQYYNGEERAKGNILERFSAQQFPDLHSELNLSSLELGDSALYFCASSPLGGEEKLFFGSGTQLSVL.

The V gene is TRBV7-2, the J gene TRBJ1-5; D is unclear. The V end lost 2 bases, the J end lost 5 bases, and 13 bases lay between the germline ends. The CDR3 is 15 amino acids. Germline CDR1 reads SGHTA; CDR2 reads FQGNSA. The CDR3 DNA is TGTGCCAGCAGCTTACTTGGACTGAACCATCAGCCCCAGCATTTT. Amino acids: CASSLLGLNHQPQHF.

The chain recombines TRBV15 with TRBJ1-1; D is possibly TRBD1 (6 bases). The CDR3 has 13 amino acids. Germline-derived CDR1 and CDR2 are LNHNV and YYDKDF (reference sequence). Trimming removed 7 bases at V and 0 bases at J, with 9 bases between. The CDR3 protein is CATTRTVNTEAFF. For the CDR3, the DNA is TGTGCCACCACCCGGACAGTGAACACTGAAGCTTTCTTT.

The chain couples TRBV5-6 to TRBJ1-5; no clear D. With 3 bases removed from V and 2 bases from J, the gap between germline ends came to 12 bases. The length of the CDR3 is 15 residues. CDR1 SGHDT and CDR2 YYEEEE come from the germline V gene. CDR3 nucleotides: TGTGCCAGCAGCTCCACAGCCTTTGGCAATCAGCCCCAGCATTTT. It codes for CASSSTAFGNQPQHF.

CDR3 DNA sequence: TGCAGCGTTGAGTATTCTAGCGGGGTAACCACAGATACGCAGTATTTT. The encoded protein is CSVEYSSGVTTDTQYF. The rearrangement uses TRBV29-1 and TRBJ2-3, with 9 bases aligning to TRBD2. With V trimmed by 3 bases and J by 2 bases, 9 bases remained unmatched. This CDR3 spans 16 amino acids. Germline CDR1 SQVTM, CDR2 ANQGSEA.

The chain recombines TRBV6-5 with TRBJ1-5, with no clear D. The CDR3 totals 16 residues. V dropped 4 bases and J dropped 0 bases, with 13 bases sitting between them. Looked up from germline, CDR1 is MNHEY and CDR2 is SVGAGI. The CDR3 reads CASSSLPGGSNQPQHF. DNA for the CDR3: TGTGCCAGCAGTTCGTTACCGGGAGGTAGCAATCAGCCCCAGCATTTT.

The CDR3 reads CASSQDHGLRGGYHEQYF. The CDR3 nucleotides read TGCGCCAGCAGCCAAGATCATGGCTTGCGGGGGGGCTATCACGAGCAGTACTTC. This rearrangement joins TRBV4-3 to TRBJ2-7, with 9 bases matching TRBD2. Germline V lookup: CDR1 LGHNA, CDR2 YSLEER. This CDR3 comprises 18 residues. Trimming at V came to 0 bases and at J to 5 bases, leaving 14 bases not matched to a gene.

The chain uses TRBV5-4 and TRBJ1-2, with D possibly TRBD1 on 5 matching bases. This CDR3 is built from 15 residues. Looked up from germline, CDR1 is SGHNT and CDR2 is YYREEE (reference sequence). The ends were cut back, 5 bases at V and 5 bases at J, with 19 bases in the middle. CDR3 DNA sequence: TGTGCCAGCAGGTCCAGGGAAGGGGTTAGTTATGGCTACACCTTC. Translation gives CASRSREGVSYGYTF.

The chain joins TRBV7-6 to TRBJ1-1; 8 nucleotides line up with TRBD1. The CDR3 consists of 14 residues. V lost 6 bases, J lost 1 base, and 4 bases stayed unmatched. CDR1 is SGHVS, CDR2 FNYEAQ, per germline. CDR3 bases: TGTGCCAGCAGTTCAGGGGGCTGGAACACTGAAGCTTTCTTT. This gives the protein CASSSGGWNTEAFF.

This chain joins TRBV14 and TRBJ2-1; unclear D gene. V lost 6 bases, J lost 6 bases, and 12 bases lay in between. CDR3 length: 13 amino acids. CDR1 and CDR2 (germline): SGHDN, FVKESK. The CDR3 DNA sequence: TGTGCCAGCAGGCCCACTTCTTTCAATGAGCAGTTCTTC. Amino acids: CASRPTSFNEQFF.

CDR3 sequence reads: CASSRGQGRQETQYF. The CDR3 DNA reads TGTGCCAGCAGCCGCGGCCAGGGTCGACAAGAGACCCAGTACTTC. V gene TRBV6-5 combines with J gene TRBJ2-5; possibly TRBD1 for D (5 bases). Germline CDR1 and CDR2: MNHEY and SVGAGI. Trimming pared 6 bases from V and 2 bases from J, leaving 16 bases between. This CDR3 region has 15 residues.

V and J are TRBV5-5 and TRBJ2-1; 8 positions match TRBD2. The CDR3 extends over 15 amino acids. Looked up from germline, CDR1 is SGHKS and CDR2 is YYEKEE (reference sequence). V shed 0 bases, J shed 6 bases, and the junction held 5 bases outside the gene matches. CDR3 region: CASSLGTSGTNEQFF. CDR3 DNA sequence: TGTGCCAGCAGCTTGGGCACTAGCGGAACCAATGAGCAGTTCTTC.

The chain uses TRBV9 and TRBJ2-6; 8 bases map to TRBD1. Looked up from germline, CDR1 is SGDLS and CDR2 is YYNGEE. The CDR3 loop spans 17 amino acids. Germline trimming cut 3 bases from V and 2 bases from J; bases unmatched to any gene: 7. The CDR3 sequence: CASSAGQGIAGANVLTF. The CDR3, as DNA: TGTGCCAGCAGCGCCGGACAGGGTATCGCTGGGGCCAACGTCCTGACTTTC.

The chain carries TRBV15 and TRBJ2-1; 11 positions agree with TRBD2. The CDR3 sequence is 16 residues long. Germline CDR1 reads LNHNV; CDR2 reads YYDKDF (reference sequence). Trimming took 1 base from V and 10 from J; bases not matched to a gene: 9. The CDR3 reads CATSRGTSGWNLEQFF. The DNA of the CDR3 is TGTGCCACCAGCAGAGGGACTAGCGGGTGGAATTTGGAGCAGTTCTTC.

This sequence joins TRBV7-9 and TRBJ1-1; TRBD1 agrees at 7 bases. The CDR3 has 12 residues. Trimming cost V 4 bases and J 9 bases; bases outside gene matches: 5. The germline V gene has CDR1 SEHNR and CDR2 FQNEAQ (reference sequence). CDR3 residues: CASSSDRPKAFF. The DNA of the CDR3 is TGTGCCAGCAGCTCGGACAGGCCCAAAGCTTTCTTT.

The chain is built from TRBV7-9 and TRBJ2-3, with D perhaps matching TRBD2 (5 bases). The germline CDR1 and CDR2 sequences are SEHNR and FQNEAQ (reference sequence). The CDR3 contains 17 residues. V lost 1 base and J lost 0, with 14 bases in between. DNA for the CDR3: TGTGCCAGCAGCTTAGGGATTGCCGCGGGCAGCACAGATACGCAGTATTTT. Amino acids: CASSLGIAAGSTDTQYF.

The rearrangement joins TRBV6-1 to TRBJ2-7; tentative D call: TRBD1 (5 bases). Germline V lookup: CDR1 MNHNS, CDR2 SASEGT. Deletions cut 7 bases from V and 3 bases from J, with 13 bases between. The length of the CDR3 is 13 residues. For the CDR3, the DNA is TGTGCCAGCACGGACCTGCAGGGCTACGAGCAGTACTTC. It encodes CASTDLQGYEQYF.

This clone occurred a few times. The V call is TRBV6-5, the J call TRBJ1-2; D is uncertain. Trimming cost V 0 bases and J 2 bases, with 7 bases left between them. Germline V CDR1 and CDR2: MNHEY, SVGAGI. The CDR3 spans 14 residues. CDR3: CASSYSVQNYGYTF. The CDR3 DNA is TGTGCCAGCAGTTACTCTGTTCAGAACTATGGCTACACCTTC.

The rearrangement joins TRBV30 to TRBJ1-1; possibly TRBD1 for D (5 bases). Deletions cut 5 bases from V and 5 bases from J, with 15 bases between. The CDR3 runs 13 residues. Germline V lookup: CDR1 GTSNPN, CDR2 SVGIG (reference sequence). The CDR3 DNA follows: TGTGCCTGGTACCCGGGGGGTCGGACTGAAGCTTTCTTT. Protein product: CAWYPGGRTEAFF.

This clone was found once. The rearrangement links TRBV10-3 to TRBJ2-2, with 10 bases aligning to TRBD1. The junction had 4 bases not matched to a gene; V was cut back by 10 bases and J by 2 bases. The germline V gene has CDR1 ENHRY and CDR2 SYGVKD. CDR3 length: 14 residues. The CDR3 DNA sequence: TGTGCCACCTGGACAGGGGGAAACACCGGGGAGCTGTTTTTT. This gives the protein CATWTGGNTGELFF.

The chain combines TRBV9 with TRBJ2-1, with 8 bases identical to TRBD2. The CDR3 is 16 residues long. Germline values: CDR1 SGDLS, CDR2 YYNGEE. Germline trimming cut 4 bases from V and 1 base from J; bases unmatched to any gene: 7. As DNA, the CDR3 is TGTGCCAGCAGCCCTCCCGGGGGGGGGTCCTACAATGAGCAGTTCTTC. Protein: CASSPPGGGSYNEQFF.

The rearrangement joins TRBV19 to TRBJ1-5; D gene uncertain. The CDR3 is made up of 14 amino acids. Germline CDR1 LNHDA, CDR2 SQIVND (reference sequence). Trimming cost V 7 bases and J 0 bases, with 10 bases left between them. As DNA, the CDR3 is TGTGCCAGTACTAGTACCGATAGCAATCAGCCCCAGCATTTT. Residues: CASTSTDSNQPQHF.

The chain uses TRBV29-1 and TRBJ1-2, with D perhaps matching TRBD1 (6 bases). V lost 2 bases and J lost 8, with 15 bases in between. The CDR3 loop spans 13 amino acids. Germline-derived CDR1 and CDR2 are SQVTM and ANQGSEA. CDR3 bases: TGCAGCGTTGAAACGGTCAGGGGCCAAGGCTACACCTTC. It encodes CSVETVRGQGYTF.

The CDR3 loop is CASSVSVESKLSTDTQYF. The CDR3 nucleotides read TGTGCCAGCAGCGTATCAGTGGAGAGCAAATTAAGCACAGATACGCAGTATTTT. The chain recombines TRBV9 with TRBJ2-3; D ambiguous. V was pared by 1 base and J by 0 bases, with 18 bases between. CDR1 and CDR2 from the germline V gene are SGDLS and YYNGEE. This CDR3 is 18 amino acids long.

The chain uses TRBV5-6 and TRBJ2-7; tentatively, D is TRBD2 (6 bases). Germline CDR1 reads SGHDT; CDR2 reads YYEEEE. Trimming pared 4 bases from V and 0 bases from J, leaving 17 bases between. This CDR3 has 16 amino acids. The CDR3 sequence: CASSPTGGDLSYEQYF. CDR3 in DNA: TGTGCCAGCAGCCCCACCGGCGGGGACCTCTCCTACGAGCAGTACTTC.

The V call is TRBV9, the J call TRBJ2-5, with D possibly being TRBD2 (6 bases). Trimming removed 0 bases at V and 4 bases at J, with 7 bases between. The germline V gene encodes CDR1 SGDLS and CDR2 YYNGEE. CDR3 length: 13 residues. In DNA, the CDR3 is TGTGCCAGCAGCGTAGTCGGGGGAGAGACCCAGTACTTC. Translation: CASSVVGGETQYF.

The CDR3 nucleotides are TGTGCCATGACTAGCGGGGGGGCCAGTTCCGAGCAGTACTTC. This encodes CAMTSGGASSEQYF. The chain uses TRBV2 and TRBJ2-7; TRBD2 aligns across 14 bases. From germline, CDR1 is SNHLY and CDR2 FYNNEI. After removal of 10 bases from V and 6 bases from J, the junction contained 8 bases not matched to a gene. The CDR3 runs to 14 residues.

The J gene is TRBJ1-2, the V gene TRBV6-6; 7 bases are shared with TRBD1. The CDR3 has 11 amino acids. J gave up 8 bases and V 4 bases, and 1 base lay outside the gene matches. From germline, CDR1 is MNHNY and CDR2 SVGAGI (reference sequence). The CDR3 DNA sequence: TGTGCCAGCAGTTCAGGGGGGGGCTACACCTTC. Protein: CASSSGGGYTF.

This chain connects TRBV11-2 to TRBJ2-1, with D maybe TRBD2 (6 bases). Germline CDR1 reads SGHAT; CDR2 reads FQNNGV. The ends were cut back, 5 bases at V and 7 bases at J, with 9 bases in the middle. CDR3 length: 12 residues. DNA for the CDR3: TGTGCCAGCAGCCCGGAGGGGAATGAGCAGTTCTTC. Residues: CASSPEGNEQFF.